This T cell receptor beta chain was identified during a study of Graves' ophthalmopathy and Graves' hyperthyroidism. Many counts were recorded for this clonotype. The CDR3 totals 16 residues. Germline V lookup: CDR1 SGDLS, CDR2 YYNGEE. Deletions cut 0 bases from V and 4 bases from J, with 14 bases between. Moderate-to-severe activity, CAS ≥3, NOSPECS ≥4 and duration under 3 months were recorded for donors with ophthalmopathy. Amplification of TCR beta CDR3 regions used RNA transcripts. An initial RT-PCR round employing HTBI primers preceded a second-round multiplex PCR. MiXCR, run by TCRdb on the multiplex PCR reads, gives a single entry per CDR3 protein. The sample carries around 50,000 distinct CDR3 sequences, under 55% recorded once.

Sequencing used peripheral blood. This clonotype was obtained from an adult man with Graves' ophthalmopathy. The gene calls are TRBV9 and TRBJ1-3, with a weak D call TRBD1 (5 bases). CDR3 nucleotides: TGTGCCAGCAGCGTAGCTACGGGGGGAGCCGGAAACACCATATATTTT. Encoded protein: CASSVATGGAGNTIYF.